This TCR beta chain was sequenced during a study of cytomegalovirus exposure and HLA in healthy donors. This clone was seen many times. The method was immunoSEQ multiplex PCR; TCRdb's version includes in-frame clones alone and lacks a portion of them. The data contain hundreds of thousands of clones, about 90% of them singletons. This TCR was recovered from a man younger than 30 in good health and CMV-seropositive. Sequencing was performed on PBMCs.

As DNA, the CDR3 is TGCAGCGTGCCCGCCTCTTACCCGGGACAGGGGGCAGATACGCAGTATTTT. Encoded protein: CSVPASYPGQGADTQYF. The chain couples TRBV29-1 to TRBJ2-3; TRBD1 aligns across 11 bases. V trimming: 6 bases; J trimming: 4 bases; junction bases outside the gene matches: 15. CDR3 size: 17 residues. CDR1 and CDR2 from the germline V gene are SQVTM and ANQGSEA.